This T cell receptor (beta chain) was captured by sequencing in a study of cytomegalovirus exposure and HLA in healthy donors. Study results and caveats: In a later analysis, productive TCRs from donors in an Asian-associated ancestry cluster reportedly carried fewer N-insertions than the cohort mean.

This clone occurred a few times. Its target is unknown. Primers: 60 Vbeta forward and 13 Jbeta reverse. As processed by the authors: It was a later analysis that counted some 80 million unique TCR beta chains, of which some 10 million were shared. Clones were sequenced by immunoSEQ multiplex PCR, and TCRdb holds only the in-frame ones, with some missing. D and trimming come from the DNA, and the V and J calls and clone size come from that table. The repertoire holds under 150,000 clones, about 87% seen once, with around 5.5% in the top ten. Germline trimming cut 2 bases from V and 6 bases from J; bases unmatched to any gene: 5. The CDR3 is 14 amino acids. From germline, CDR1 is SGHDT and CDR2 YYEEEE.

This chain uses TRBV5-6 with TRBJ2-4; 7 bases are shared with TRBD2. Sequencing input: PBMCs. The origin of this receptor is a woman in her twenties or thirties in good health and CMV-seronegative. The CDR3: CASSLGLGTNIQYF. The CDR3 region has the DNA TGTGCCAGCAGCTTAGGACTAGGAACAAACATTCAGTACTTC.